This TCR beta chain derives from a study of CD8+ T cells in alopecia areata. Study-level information: Treated individuals took tofacitinib by mouth, 5 to 10 mg twice daily.

Notes on the study in general: Clonality was higher in lesional than normal scalp, especially in alopecia totalis/universalis. Mice gave a clearer picture of TCR sharing than patients did, possibly for HLA-related reasons.

Following extraction, RNA underwent reverse transcription to cDNA, which served as the sequencing template. Clones were read by immunoSEQ multiplex PCR, and TCRdb kept only the in-frame ones, dropping some. The sample consists of some 130,000 clones, around three fifths of them appearing once. For this clone: Its antigen remains unknown.

Researchers took lesional scalp punch biopsies and peripheral blood from people who were alopecia areata patients. Trimming removed 4 bases at V and 1 base at J, with 9 bases between. This CDR3 is 13 amino acids long. Germline V gives CDR1 SGHDT, CDR2 YYEEEE. The TCR was taken from a human donor with alopecia areata. V gene TRBV5-6 combines with J gene TRBJ2-7; perhaps TRBD1 as D (5 bases). The sample in question was CD4+ T cells sorted from blood, obtained at week 0. CDR3 in amino acids: CASSRRTSYEQYF. The DNA of the CDR3 is TGTGCCAGCAGCCGACGGACATCCTACGAGCAGTACTTC.